This T cell receptor (beta chain) was sequenced during a study of CD8 T cells in Susac syndrome. An input of roughly 0.5 to 1 ug of RNA was subjected to reverse transcription using random hexamers. A multiplex approach, immunoSEQ multiplex PCR, amplified TCR beta CDR3 across 54 Vbeta and 13 Jbeta. TCRdb redid the calling of the immunoSEQ multiplex PCR reads with MiXCR, one entry per CDR3 protein. Among 130,000 to 150,000 distinct CDR3 sequences, 90% to 95% were seen once, and the ten largest hold 0.25% to 0.3%. The J segment lost 0 bases and the V segment lost 3 bases, leaving 2 bases of the junction unmatched. The CDR3 length is 15 residues. Germline V CDR1 and CDR2: KGHSH, LQKENI.

The clonotype was recovered from a human donor in good health. Sequencing was done on a sample of CD8+ T cells from PBMCs. The chain is built from TRBV18 and TRBJ2-3, with TRBD1 matching over 8 bases. The CDR3 spells CASSPRDRSTDTQYF. Here the CDR3 DNA reads TGTGCCAGCTCACCGCGGGACAGGAGCACAGATACGCAGTATTTT.